These T cell receptor beta chains were read from a single sample in a study of blood T cell repertoires in COVID-19. Profiled with immunoSEQ multiplex PCR; TCRdb holds only in-frame clones, not every one. The data hold about 280,000 clones, with approximately 83% observed a single time. The source material was peripheral blood. The receptors come from a human donor in a cohort sampled during active COVID-19. CDR3s include the opening cysteine and the closing phenylalanine or tryptophan. D genes are given only for firm matches. Clone size is not always given. Where it is, it says once, few, many or a class for expanded clones.

j_gene: TRBJ1-3
d_gene: TRBD1
v_gene: TRBV18
abundance: few
CDR3nt: TGTGCCAGCTCACAAGGTGGACAGGGGACCTCTGGAAACACCATATATTTT
CDR3aa: CASSQGGQGTSGNTIYF

j_gene: TRBJ2-7
d_gene: TRBD2
v_gene: TRBV11-1
abundance: .
CDR3nt: TGTGCCAGCAGCTTAATGACTAGCGGCTACGAGCAGTACTTC
CDR3aa: CASSLMTSGYEQYF

j_gene: TRBJ2-1
d_gene: .
v_gene: TRBV11-2
abundance: few
CDR3nt: TGTGCCAGCAGCTACTGGACTAACTACAATGAGCAGTTCTTC
CDR3aa: CASSYWTNYNEQFF

j_gene: TRBJ2-2
d_gene: TRBD2
v_gene: TRBV6-2/TRBV6-3
abundance: .
CDR3nt: TGTGCCAGCAGTTACGTTCTCGGGGGGGTAGACACCGGGGAGCTGTTTTTT
CDR3aa: CASSYVLGGVDTGELFF

j_gene: TRBJ1-3
d_gene: TRBD1
v_gene: TRBV7-9
abundance: few
CDR3nt: TGTGCCAGCAGCTTATACGGACAGGGGAGCGGCTCTGGAAACACCATATATTTT
CDR3aa: CASSLYGQGSGSGNTIYF

j_gene: TRBJ1-1
d_gene: .
v_gene: TRBV13
abundance: .
CDR3nt: TGTGCCAGCAGCTTAGTTGGGGTCGGGGACACTGAAGCTTTCTTT
CDR3aa: CASSLVGVGDTEAFF

j_gene: TRBJ2-1
d_gene: .
v_gene: TRBV5-5
abundance: .
CDR3nt: TGTGCCAGCAGCTTGAGACTCAATGAGCAGTTCTTC
CDR3aa: CASSLRLNEQFF

j_gene: TRBJ2-7
d_gene: TRBD2
v_gene: TRBV6-5
abundance: .
CDR3nt: TGTGCCAGTTTGAGCGGGAGGGCCCCCTACGAGCAGTACTTC
CDR3aa: CASLSGRAPYEQYF

j_gene: TRBJ2-1
d_gene: TRBD2
v_gene: TRBV6-1
abundance: .
CDR3nt: TGTGCCAGCAGTGAAACCCAATCCAGACTAGCCGGGGAACTGCATGAGCAGTTCTTC
CDR3aa: CASSETQSRLAGELHEQFF

j_gene: TRBJ2-1
d_gene: .
v_gene: TRBV7-9
abundance: few
CDR3nt: TGTGCCAGCAGCGGCAGGAACAATGAGCAGTTCTTC
CDR3aa: CASSGRNNEQFF

j_gene: TRBJ2-7
d_gene: TRBD1
v_gene: TRBV27
abundance: .
CDR3nt: TGTGCCAGCAGCCCCGGGGACAGGGCCTACGAGCAGTACTTC
CDR3aa: CASSPGDRAYEQYF

j_gene: TRBJ2-3
d_gene: .
v_gene: TRBV29-1
abundance: many
CDR3nt: TGCAGCGTTGACCGGGGCACAGATACGCAGTATTTT
CDR3aa: CSVDRGTDTQYF

j_gene: TRBJ2-2
d_gene: .
v_gene: TRBV7-9
abundance: .
CDR3nt: TGTGCCAGCTCCCCGGCGCTAGGCACCGGGGAGCTGTTTTTT
CDR3aa: CASSPALGTGELFF

j_gene: TRBJ2-1
d_gene: .
v_gene: TRBV2
abundance: .
CDR3nt: TGTGCCAGCCGTCGTAACTCATATCTCTATGAGCAGTTCTTC
CDR3aa: CASRRNSYLYEQFF

j_gene: TRBJ2-5
d_gene: .
v_gene: TRBV9
abundance: .
CDR3nt: TGTGCCAGCAGCGTAGAAATGTTCGGAGAGACCCAGTACTTC
CDR3aa: CASSVEMFGETQYF

j_gene: TRBJ1-2
d_gene: .
v_gene: TRBV28
abundance: .
CDR3nt: TGTGCCAGCAGTTCGACAGGTTTCTCTTATGGCTACACCTTC
CDR3aa: CASSSTGFSYGYTF

j_gene: TRBJ2-1
d_gene: TRBD2
v_gene: TRBV11-1
abundance: .
CDR3nt: TGTGCCAGCAGCTTAGCGCTAGCGGGAGGGTTCGATGAGCAGTTCTTC
CDR3aa: CASSLALAGGFDEQFF

j_gene: TRBJ2-4
d_gene: .
v_gene: TRBV28
abundance: .
CDR3nt: TGTGCCAGCAAGGGGCCGGCGCAGACTCAGTACTTC
CDR3aa: CASKGPAQTQYF

j_gene: TRBJ2-7
d_gene: .
v_gene: TRBV9
abundance: .
CDR3nt: TGTGCCAGCAGCGTATCTCAGCGGTCCTACGAGCAGTACTTC
CDR3aa: CASSVSQRSYEQYF

j_gene: TRBJ2-1
d_gene: TRBD2
v_gene: TRBV18
abundance: .
CDR3nt: TGTGCCAGCTCAAAGGGACTAGCGGGCTCCTACAATGAGCAGTTCTTC
CDR3aa: CASSKGLAGSYNEQFF

j_gene: TRBJ2-7
d_gene: .
v_gene: TRBV7-2
abundance: .
CDR3nt: TGTGCCAGCAGCCCCCAGGGTACCAACCCTAATTACGAGCAGTACTTC
CDR3aa: CASSPQGTNPNYEQYF

j_gene: TRBJ2-5
d_gene: TRBD2
v_gene: TRBV4-3
abundance: .
CDR3nt: TGCGCCAGCAGCCAAGAAGCGGGAGCAGTGGAGACCCAGTACTTC
CDR3aa: CASSQEAGAVETQYF

j_gene: TRBJ1-5
d_gene: TRBD1
v_gene: TRBV27
abundance: .
CDR3nt: TGTGCCAGCAGTTCTACAGGGGGGGGGTGGTCCCAGCATTTT
CDR3aa: CASSSTGGGWSQHF

j_gene: TRBJ2-7
d_gene: TRBD2
v_gene: TRBV18
abundance: .
CDR3nt: TGTGCCAGCTCACCACCGAAGTCGGGACTAGCGGGAGTATTGAGGTCCTACGAGCAGTACTTC
CDR3aa: CASSPPKSGLAGVLRSYEQYF

j_gene: TRBJ2-2
d_gene: .
v_gene: TRBV29-1
abundance: .
CDR3nt: TGCAGCGTTGAAGAAAATAGTTCGCGGGAGCTGTTTTTT
CDR3aa: CSVEENSSRELFF

j_gene: TRBJ2-7
d_gene: .
v_gene: TRBV9
abundance: .
CDR3nt: TGTGCCAGCAGCCCAGAGGTCGGACTCCTGGGCGAGCAGTACTTC
CDR3aa: CASSPEVGLLGEQYF

j_gene: TRBJ2-5
d_gene: .
v_gene: TRBV3-1/TRBV3-2
abundance: .
CDR3nt: TGTGCCAGCACCCAGGGCCAGACCCAGTACTTC
CDR3aa: CASTQGQTQYF

j_gene: TRBJ2-2
d_gene: TRBD2
v_gene: TRBV3-1/TRBV3-2
abundance: .
CDR3nt: TGTGCCAGCAGCCAAGTAGGTAGCGGGAGTAGGAACACCGGGGAGCTGTTTTTT
CDR3aa: CASSQVGSGSRNTGELFF

j_gene: TRBJ2-5
d_gene: TRBD1
v_gene: TRBV28
abundance: .
CDR3nt: TGTGCCAGCAGTTTAGCTGACAGGGTGTTGGAGACCCAGTACTTC
CDR3aa: CASSLADRVLETQYF

j_gene: TRBJ2-7
d_gene: TRBD1
v_gene: TRBV18
abundance: .
CDR3nt: TGTGCCAGCTCACCAGGCCAGGGGGAGCAGCAGTACTTC
CDR3aa: CASSPGQGEQQYF

j_gene: TRBJ2-7
d_gene: TRBD1
v_gene: TRBV5-1
abundance: .
CDR3nt: TGCGCCAGCAGCCCGAGGCCCCGTGGACAGGGGTTCTACGAGCAGTACTTC
CDR3aa: CASSPRPRGQGFYEQYF

j_gene: TRBJ1-4
d_gene: .
v_gene: TRBV5-5
abundance: .
CDR3nt: TGTGCCAGCAGCTTGGAAGGAGTGTCCGAAAAACTGTTTTTT
CDR3aa: CASSLEGVSEKLFF

j_gene: TRBJ1-2
d_gene: .
v_gene: TRBV7-9
abundance: few
CDR3nt: TGTGCCAGCAGCCCCGGGGCGGGGGGCTACACCTTC
CDR3aa: CASSPGAGGYTF

j_gene: TRBJ1-2
d_gene: TRBD1
v_gene: TRBV6-5
abundance: .
CDR3nt: TGTGCCAGCAGTTACGAGGGGGCGCGGGGCTACACCTTC
CDR3aa: CASSYEGARGYTF

j_gene: TRBJ2-5
d_gene: .
v_gene: TRBV9
abundance: .
CDR3nt: TGTGCCAGCAGCGCAAGACCCGGAGGTCCAGAGACCCAGTACTTC
CDR3aa: CASSARPGGPETQYF

j_gene: TRBJ2-7
d_gene: TRBD1
v_gene: TRBV7-3
abundance: .
CDR3nt: TGTGCCAGCAGCCTAAACAGGGGGTACGAGCAGTACTTC
CDR3aa: CASSLNRGYEQYF

j_gene: TRBJ2-7
d_gene: TRBD2
v_gene: TRBV30
abundance: .
CDR3nt: TGTGCCTGGAGTGGACTAGCGGGACCTAAAGCCTACGAGCAGTACTTC
CDR3aa: CAWSGLAGPKAYEQYF

j_gene: TRBJ1-2
d_gene: .
v_gene: TRBV14
abundance: .
CDR3nt: TGTGCCAGCAGCCAAGAGGGGGCCAGATTCTATGGCTACACCTTC
CDR3aa: CASSQEGARFYGYTF

j_gene: TRBJ1-1
d_gene: .
v_gene: TRBV25-1
abundance: .
CDR3nt: TGTGCCAGCACCCCCGGGGAGCTGAACACTGAAGCTTTCTTT
CDR3aa: CASTPGELNTEAFF

j_gene: TRBJ2-5
d_gene: .
v_gene: TRBV6-5
abundance: .
CDR3nt: TGTGCCAGCAGTTACTCCCCGTCAGGGACCCAGTACTTC
CDR3aa: CASSYSPSGTQYF

j_gene: TRBJ2-1
d_gene: .
v_gene: TRBV4-3
abundance: .
CDR3nt: TGCGCCAACAATAGACAGTGCGGTGAGCAGTTCTTC
CDR3aa: CANNRQCGEQFF

j_gene: TRBJ2-7
d_gene: .
v_gene: TRBV28
abundance: once
CDR3nt: TGTGCCAGCAGTTTTAGACAGGCCTACGAGCAGTACTTC
CDR3aa: CASSFRQAYEQYF

j_gene: TRBJ2-7
d_gene: TRBD1
v_gene: TRBV24-1
abundance: .
CDR3nt: TGTGCCACCTTGCAGGGGGCGCGCACGTACGAGCAGTACTTC
CDR3aa: CATLQGARTYEQYF

j_gene: TRBJ2-5
d_gene: .
v_gene: TRBV24-1
abundance: .
CDR3nt: TGTGCCACCGGAGGCGGGAAACAAGAGACCCAGTACTTC
CDR3aa: CATGGGKQETQYF

j_gene: TRBJ2-2
d_gene: TRBD2
v_gene: TRBV6-4
abundance: .
CDR3nt: TGTGCCAGCAGTGACGGTGCGGGAGGTGTCACCGGGGAGCTGTTTTTT
CDR3aa: CASSDGAGGVTGELFF

j_gene: TRBJ2-3
d_gene: TRBD1
v_gene: TRBV27
abundance: .
CDR3nt: TGTGCCAGCAGTCATCTTGGGACAGGGGCGGCAGATACGCAGTATTTT
CDR3aa: CASSHLGTGAADTQYF

j_gene: TRBJ1-2
d_gene: .
v_gene: TRBV7-2
abundance: .
CDR3nt: TGTGCCAGCAGCATGGACAGCCAGGAGATATTTGGCTACACCTTC
CDR3aa: CASSMDSQEIFGYTF

j_gene: TRBJ2-7
d_gene: TRBD2
v_gene: TRBV3-1/TRBV3-2
abundance: few
CDR3nt: TGTGCCAGCAGCCAGAGGCGGGAGGGCTCGGGGCAGTACTTC
CDR3aa: CASSQRREGSGQYF

j_gene: TRBJ1-4
d_gene: .
v_gene: TRBV27
abundance: .
CDR3nt: TGTGCCAGCAAAGGCATAGACACAGTTTCCTCCGAAAAACTGTTTTTT
CDR3aa: CASKGIDTVSSEKLFF

j_gene: TRBJ1-5
d_gene: .
v_gene: TRBV3-1/TRBV3-2
abundance: .
CDR3nt: TGTGCCAGCAGCCAAGGGCAGCAGCCCCAGCATTTT
CDR3aa: CASSQGQQPQHF

j_gene: TRBJ2-1
d_gene: TRBD2
v_gene: TRBV3-1/TRBV3-2
abundance: .
CDR3nt: TGTGCCAGCACCAAAGCCGGGACTAGAAAAGAGCAGTTCTTC
CDR3aa: CASTKAGTRKEQFF

j_gene: TRBJ2-7
d_gene: .
v_gene: TRBV7-8
abundance: .
CDR3nt: TGTGCCAGCAGCTTAGTACTCAATCCCGCCTACGAGCAGTACTTC
CDR3aa: CASSLVLNPAYEQYF

j_gene: TRBJ1-4
d_gene: .
v_gene: TRBV6-2/TRBV6-3
abundance: .
CDR3nt: TGTGCCAGCAGTGACAGAAACCCGACTAATGAAAAACTGTTTTTT
CDR3aa: CASSDRNPTNEKLFF

j_gene: TRBJ2-1
d_gene: .
v_gene: TRBV5-1
abundance: few
CDR3nt: TGCGCCAGCAGCTTGCAGGGGAATGAGCAGTTCTTC
CDR3aa: CASSLQGNEQFF